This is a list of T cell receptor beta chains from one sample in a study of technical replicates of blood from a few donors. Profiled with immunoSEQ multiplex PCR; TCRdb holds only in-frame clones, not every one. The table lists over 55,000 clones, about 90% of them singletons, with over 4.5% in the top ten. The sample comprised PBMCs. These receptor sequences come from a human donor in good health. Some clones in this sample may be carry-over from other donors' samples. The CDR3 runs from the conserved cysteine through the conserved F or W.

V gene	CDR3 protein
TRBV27	CASSRTGEGRHNEQFF
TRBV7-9	CASSLGVLASNYEQYF
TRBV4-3	CASSQDQRGTDTQYF
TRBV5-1	CASSWEVAGQETQYF
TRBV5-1	CASSLGDSRYGYTF
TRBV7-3	CASRQTSGRGNEQFF
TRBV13	CASSPRSGGQEDTQYF
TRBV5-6	CASSADRHNQPQHF
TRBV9	CASSGLRSPYIQYF
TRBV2	CASSSGQPQHF
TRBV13	CASQRTISWGGRVNTEAFF
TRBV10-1	CASSEGEETQYF
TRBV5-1	CASSRAPGADTQYF
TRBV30	CAWRGKGVYEQYF
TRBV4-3	CASSYRQTGELFF
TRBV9	CASSVAGRFTDTQYF
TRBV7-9	CASSPEARGYGYTF
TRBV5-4	CASSQRFGTRRGPQHF
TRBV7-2	CASSPNRGGGGTEAFF
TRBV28	CASSFRMTGYGYTF
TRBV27	CASSRQGGTHEQYF
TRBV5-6	CASSFIWANNEQFF
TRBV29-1	CSVDRGMNTGELFF
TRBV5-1	CASSLVVASGSPAEQFF
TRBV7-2	CASSSTGTGGEKLFF
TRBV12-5	CASVRQGAGELFF
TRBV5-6	CASSFRTSGTDSYEQYF
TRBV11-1	CASGQGLNTEAFF
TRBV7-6	CASSSSGTSGGVGETQYF
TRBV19	CASSIRGGTEAFF
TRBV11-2	CASSPARGRTYEQYF
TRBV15	CATSRDWNGGETQYF
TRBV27	CASSRVRENTGELFF
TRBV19	CASSKDRASGYTF
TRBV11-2	CASSLVRGGGRPEQFF
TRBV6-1	CASSDKGRSNTEAFF
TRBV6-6	CASTPAGQETQYF
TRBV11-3	CASSVEPSYEQYF
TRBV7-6	CASSPDLRGSYEQYF
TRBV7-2	CASSLGQGRNSPLHF
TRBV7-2	CASSLVGGAYNEQFF
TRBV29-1	CSVEIAGWGQGETQYF
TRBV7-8	CASSLAYGGGGANVLTF
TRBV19	CASTKDRVGNQPQHF